This section outlines one T cell receptor beta chain sequence together with its context. This CDR3 is 16 amino acids long. V shed 3 bases, J shed 4 bases, and the junction held 8 bases outside the gene matches. The data originate from a study of human T cells and chemical hapten exposure. About the research overall: From small differences in pooled library volume came most of the variation in per-sample TCR yields.

TCRdb fed the RACE reads into MiXCR, producing one record per CDR3 protein. The sample shows 30,000 to 40,000 distinct CDR3 sequences, less than 9% of them seen only once. Documented time point: pre-sensitization, week 0. Treatment described: therapeutic diphenylcyclopropenone sensitization with weekly scalp DPC. Here the sequenced sample was whole blood, taken in connection with sensitization to the hapten diphenylcyclopropenone (DPC). This receptor was identified in a woman aged 45-59 years with alopecia areata. Some clones in this sample may be carry-over from other donors' samples. The V gene is TRBV12-3 or TRBV12-4, the J gene TRBJ2-1, with TRBD2 identical over 8 bases. The CDR3: CASSFIGRGRYNEQFF. DNA for the CDR3: TGTGCCAGCAGTTTCATCGGCCGCGGGAGGTACAATGAGCAGTTCTTC.